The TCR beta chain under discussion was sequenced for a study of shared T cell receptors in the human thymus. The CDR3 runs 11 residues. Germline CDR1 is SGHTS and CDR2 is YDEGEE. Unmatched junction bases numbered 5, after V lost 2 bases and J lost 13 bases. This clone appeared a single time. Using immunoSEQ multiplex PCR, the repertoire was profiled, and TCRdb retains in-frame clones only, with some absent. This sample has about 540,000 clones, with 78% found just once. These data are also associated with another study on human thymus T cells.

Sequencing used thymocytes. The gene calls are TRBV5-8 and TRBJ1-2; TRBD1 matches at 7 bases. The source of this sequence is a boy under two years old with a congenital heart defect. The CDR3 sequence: CASSLDRVSTF. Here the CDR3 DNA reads TGTGCCAGCAGCTTAGACAGGGTGTCCACCTTC. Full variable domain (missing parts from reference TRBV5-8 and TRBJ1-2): EAGVTQSPTHLIKTRGQQATLRCSPISGHTSVYWYQQALGLGLQFLLWYDEGEERNRGNFPPRFSGRQFPNYSSELNVNALELEDSALYLCASSLDRVSTFGSGTRLTVV.